What follows describes a single T cell receptor beta chain. The sample originates from a study of T cell responses to AZD1222 COVID-19 vaccine. Doses given second, at about 4 or about 12 weeks, were pooled. The V segment lost 5 bases and the J segment 2 bases; nucleotides outside the gene matches: 5. Per the germline V gene, CDR1 is LGHDT and CDR2 is YNNKEL (reference sequence). The CDR3 is 15 amino acids. The data were produced by immunoSEQ multiplex PCR, yet TCRdb's version contains in-frame clones alone and is incomplete. The repertoire holds roughly 140,000 clones, with more than 90% as singletons.

The specimen was peripheral blood, collected 28 days after the second AZD1222 dose. V usage is TRBV3-1 (or the pseudogene TRBV3-2) and J usage is TRBJ1-3; 8 nucleotides match TRBD1. The TCR sequence derives from an adult who received the AZD1222 COVID-19 vaccine. The CDR3 loop is CASSGQGLAGNTIYF. CDR3 sequence (DNA): TGTGCCAGCAGCGGACAGGGTTTGGCTGGAAACACCATATATTTT.